This TCR beta chain was documented in a study of identical twins listed by TCRdb under 2016. Describing the broader study: To test whether fetal clonotypes persist, the study used deep sequencing on TCR alpha and beta repertoires from monozygotic twins, unrelated adults of various ages, and cord blood. To rule out contamination, replicate twin experiments were performed at different times with different library preparation protocols. Overall results and qualifications from the work: Because the same donors could not be followed over many years, conclusions were based on cross-sectional statistical analysis. Compared with coincidental sharing between unrelated individuals, out-of-frame TCR alpha sequences shared between twins had an excess of sequences with low generation probability. In monozygotic twins, out-of-frame TCR alpha sharing was systematically underestimated by recombination models, although the models agreed with sharing between unrelated individuals. The excess sharing between twins in beta out-of-frame sequences was weaker because fewer shared sequences reduced the signal-to-noise ratio. Invariant T cells such as MAIT and iNKT could partly confound zero-insertion analyses, though diverse VJ usage argued against this for most clonotypes. Abundant cord blood beta clonotypes had fewer insertions, young adult naive repertoires showed a similar but weaker trend, and memory repertoires showed no such trend.

Libraries were built with 5' RACE. Sequencing was performed on an Illumina HiSeq 2000. A universal primer binding site was added through template switching, and the final cDNA carried a unique molecular identifier so that TCR cDNA molecules could be counted accurately. Specific primers in the conserved constant-segment region were used to synthesize first-strand cDNA for TCR alpha and beta chains. To control for contamination, each cDNA library was double barcoded with a SMART-Mk sample barcode plus Illumina barcodes. TruSeq adapter sequences, together with Illumina sample barcodes, were added in two successive PCR steps. TCR alpha and beta cDNA libraries were sequenced on the Illumina HiSeq platform with custom primers. The study's processing was this. MiGEC processed the raw reads to extract unique molecular identifiers, while MiXCR was used to determine the CDR3 positions. For each individual, recombination models were inferred using an EM algorithm with the repgenHMM and IGoR tools. Shared clonotype analysis was performed with the tcR package in R, normalizing sharing by the product of cloneset sizes. To study raw recombination without the effects of thymic and clonal selection, out-of-frame nonproductive sequences were analyzed. In TCRdb, the public reads were trimmed at Q25 with fastp and aligned with MiXCR, with productive beta chains retained. One record per CDR3 amino acid sequence lists the most common genes and DNA. TCRdb's processing, not the authors' own work, is the source of the V and J calls. The sample profile shows about 240,000 distinct CDR3 sequences; under 12% of them were found once. More than 8% of the sample goes to the ten largest clones.

In its sample, this clonotype was seen many times. Its recognized antigen is unknown. Base-call qualities are not available, and no considerably larger clone is one nucleotide away. Including cysteine and phenylalanine, the CDR3 has 13 amino acids. Only CDR3 DNA remains: 39 bases, in frame from the first base. CDR1 is given as SQVTM and CDR2 as ANQGSEA, both from the germline V gene. The germline V end is reduced by 6 bases and the J end by 5 bases; junction bases left unmatched: 6. Every donor was a healthy Caucasian. Using Miltenyi CD45RO+ enrichment and human naive T-cell isolation kits, memory (CD45RO+) and naive T cells were isolated from PBMC.

The clonotype originates from a man between 45 and 60 years old in good health. The chain was built from TRBV29-1 and TRBJ2-1; TRBD1 aligns with 8 central bases. Sequenced sample: memory T cells sorted from blood. Read against the paper, the sample's cell subset or site label means: CD45RO+ enriched T cells. The CDR3: CSVGDRRNNEQFF. The DNA reads as follows: TGCAGCGTCGGGGACAGGAGGAACAATGAGCAGTTCTTC.